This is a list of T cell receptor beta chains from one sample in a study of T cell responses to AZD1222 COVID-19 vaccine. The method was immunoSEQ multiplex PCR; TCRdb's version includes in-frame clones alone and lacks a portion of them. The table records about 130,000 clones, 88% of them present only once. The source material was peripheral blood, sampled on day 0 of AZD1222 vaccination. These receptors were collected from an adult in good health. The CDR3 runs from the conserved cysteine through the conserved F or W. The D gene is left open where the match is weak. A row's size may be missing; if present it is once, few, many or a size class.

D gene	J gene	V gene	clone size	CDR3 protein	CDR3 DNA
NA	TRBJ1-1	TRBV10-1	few	CASSDEKNTEAFF	TGCGCCAGCAGTGACGAAAAGAACACTGAAGCTTTCTTT
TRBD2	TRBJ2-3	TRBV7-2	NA	CASSLELAGGTDTQYF	TGTGCCAGCAGCTTAGAACTGGCGGGGGGCACGGATACGCAGTATTTT
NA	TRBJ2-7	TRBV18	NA	CASSPPMRQQGDYEQYF	TGTGCCAGCTCACCACCGATGCGACAACAGGGAGACTACGAGCAGTACTTC
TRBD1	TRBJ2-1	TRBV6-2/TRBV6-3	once	CASSSPSRDRAYEQFF	TGTGCCAGCAGTTCACCGTCCCGGGACAGGGCTTATGAGCAGTTCTTC
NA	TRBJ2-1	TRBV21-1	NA	CASSKEKFHEQFF	TGTGCCAGCAGCAAAGAGAAGTTTCATGAGCAGTTCTTC
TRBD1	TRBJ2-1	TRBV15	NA	CATSRDGKGARGEQFF	TGTGCCACCAGCAGAGATGGAAAGGGGGCTCGGGGTGAGCAGTTCTTC
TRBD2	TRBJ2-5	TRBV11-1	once	CASSSGGPGETQYF	TGTGCCAGCAGCTCGGGGGGGCCCGGTGAGACCCAGTACTTC
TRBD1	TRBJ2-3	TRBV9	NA	CASSDSGTGGDTQYF	TGTGCCAGCAGCGATTCCGGGACAGGGGGGGATACGCAGTATTTT
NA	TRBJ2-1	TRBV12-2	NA	CATYPKDNNEQFF	TGTGCAACTTACCCGAAGGACAACAATGAGCAGTTCTTC
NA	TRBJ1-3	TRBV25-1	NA	CASSDPGLSSGNTIYF	TGTGCCAGCAGTGATCCAGGGTTAAGCTCTGGAAACACCATATATTTT
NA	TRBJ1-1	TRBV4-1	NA	CASSFRDTENTEAFF	TGCGCCAGCAGCTTCCGGGACACCGAGAACACTGAAGCTTTCTTT
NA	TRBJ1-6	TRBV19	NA	CASSTQTGWNSPLHF	TGTGCCAGTAGTACGCAAACGGGGTGGAATTCACCCCTCCACTTT